This T cell receptor (beta chain) appears in the sequencing data of a study of shared clonotypes between healthy human individuals. Naive CD8 cells comprised CD45RO-negative, CCR7-positively selected cells, excluding terminally differentiated effector memory CD45RA+ cells. In the original workflow: Quality scores were absent from the junction-only immunoSEQ sequences, so filtering differed. Clones were sequenced by immunoSEQ multiplex PCR, and TCRdb holds only the in-frame ones, with some missing. From that table come the V and J calls and clone size; the DNA was used to work out D and trimming. The sample lists about 2 million clones, roughly 95% occurring once. The CDR3 length is 14 residues. Germline CDR1 reads ENHRY; CDR2 reads SYGVKD. V was pared by 6 bases and J by 5 bases, with 16 bases between. This clone has just one count.

This chain links TRBV10-3 with TRBJ1-2, with D possibly matching TRBD1 (5 bases). Sequencing input: naive CD8+ T cells sorted from blood. This TCR derives from a man between 18 and 29 years old in good health. The CDR3 DNA sequence: TGTGCCATCAGGGGCGCGGGGGGTCGGTATGGCTACACCTTC. Translating gives CAIRGAGGRYGYTF.